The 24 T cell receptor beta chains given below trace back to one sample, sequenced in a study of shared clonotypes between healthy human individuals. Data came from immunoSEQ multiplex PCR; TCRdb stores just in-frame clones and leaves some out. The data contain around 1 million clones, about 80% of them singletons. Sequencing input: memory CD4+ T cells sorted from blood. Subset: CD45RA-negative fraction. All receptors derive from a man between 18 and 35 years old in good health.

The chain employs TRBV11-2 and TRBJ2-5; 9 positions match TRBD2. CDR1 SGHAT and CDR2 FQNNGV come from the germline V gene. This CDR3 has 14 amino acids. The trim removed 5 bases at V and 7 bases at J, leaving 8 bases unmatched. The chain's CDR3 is CASSSSGGAGTQYF. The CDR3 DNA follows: TGTGCCAGCAGCAGTAGCGGGGGAGCGGGGACCCAGTACTTC.

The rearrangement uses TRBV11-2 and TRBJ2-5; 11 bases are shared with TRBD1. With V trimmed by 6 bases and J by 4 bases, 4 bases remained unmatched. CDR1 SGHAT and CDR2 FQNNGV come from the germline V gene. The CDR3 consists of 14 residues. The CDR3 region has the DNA TGTGCCAGCAGTCCGGGACAGGGGGGAGAGACCCAGTACTTC. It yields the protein CASSPGQGGETQYF.

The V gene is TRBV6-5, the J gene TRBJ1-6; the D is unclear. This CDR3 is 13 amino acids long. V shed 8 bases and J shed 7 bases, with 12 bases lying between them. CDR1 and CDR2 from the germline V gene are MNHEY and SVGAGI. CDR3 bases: TGTGCCAGCTCCCTATGGAGCAATTCACCCCTCCACTTT. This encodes CASSLWSNSPLHF.

The CDR3 DNA reads as TGCGCCAGCAGCCAGGATGACAGGGGCTTGAACACCATATATTTT. Its translation is CASSQDDRGLNTIYF. The chain carries TRBV4-1 and TRBJ1-3; 8 bases line up with TRBD1. V dropped 3 bases and J dropped 7; count of bases not matched to a gene: 8. The CDR3 extends over 15 amino acids. CDR1 MGHRA and CDR2 YSYEKL come from the germline V gene.

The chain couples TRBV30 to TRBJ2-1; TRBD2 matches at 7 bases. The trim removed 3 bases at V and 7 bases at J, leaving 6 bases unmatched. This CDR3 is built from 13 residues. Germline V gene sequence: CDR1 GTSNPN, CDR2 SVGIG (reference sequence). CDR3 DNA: TGTGCCTGGAGGGATACACTAGCGAATGAGCAGTTCTTC. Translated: CAWRDTLANEQFF.

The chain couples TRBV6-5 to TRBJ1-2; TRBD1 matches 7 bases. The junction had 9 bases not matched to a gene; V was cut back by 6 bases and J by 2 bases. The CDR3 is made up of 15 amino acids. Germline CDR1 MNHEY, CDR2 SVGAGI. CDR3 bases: TGTGCCAGCAGCCAATCCCCGACAGGGAACTATGGCTACACCTTC. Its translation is CASSQSPTGNYGYTF.

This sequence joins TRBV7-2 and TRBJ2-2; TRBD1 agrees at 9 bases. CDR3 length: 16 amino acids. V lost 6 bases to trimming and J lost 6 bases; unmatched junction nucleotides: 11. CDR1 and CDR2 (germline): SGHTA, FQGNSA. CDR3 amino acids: CASSIKQGALAGELFF. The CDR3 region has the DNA TGTGCCAGCAGTATTAAACAGGGGGCGTTGGCCGGGGAGCTGTTTTTT.

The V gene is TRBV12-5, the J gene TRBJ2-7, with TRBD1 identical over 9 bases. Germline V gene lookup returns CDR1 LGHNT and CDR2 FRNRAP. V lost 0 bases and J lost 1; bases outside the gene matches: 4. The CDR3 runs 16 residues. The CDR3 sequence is CASGLVLQGASYEQYF. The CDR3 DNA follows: TGTGCTAGTGGTTTGGTGCTACAGGGGGCATCCTACGAGCAGTACTTC.

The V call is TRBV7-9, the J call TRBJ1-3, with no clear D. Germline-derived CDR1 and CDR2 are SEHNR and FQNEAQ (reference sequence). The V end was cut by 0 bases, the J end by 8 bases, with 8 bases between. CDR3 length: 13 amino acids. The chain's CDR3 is CASSLATADTIYF. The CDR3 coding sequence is TGTGCCAGCAGCTTAGCCACGGCGGACACCATATATTTT.

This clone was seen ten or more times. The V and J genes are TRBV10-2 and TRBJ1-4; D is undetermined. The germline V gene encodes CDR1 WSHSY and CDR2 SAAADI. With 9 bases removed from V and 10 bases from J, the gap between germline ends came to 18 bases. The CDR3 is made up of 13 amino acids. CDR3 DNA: TGCGCCAGGCGATATTATCAGCCCGGAAAACTGTTTTTT. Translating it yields CARRYYQPGKLFF.

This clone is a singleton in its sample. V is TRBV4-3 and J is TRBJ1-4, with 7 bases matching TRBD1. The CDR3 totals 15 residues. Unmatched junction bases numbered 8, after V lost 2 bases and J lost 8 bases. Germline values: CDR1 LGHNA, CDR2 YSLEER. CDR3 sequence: CASSQSGTVGEKLFF. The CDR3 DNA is TGCGCCAGCAGCCAAAGCGGGACAGTAGGGGAAAAACTGTTTTTT.

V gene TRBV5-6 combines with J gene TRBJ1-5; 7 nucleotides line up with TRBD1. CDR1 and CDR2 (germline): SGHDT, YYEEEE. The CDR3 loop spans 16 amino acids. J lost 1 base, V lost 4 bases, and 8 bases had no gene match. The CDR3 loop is CASSATGIESNQPQHF. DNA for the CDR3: TGTGCCAGCAGCGCGACAGGGATAGAGAGCAATCAGCCCCAGCATTTT.

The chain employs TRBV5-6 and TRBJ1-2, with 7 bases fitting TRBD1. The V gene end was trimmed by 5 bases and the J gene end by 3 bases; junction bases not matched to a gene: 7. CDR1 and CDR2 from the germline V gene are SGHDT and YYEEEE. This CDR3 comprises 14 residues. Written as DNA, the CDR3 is TGTGCCAGCAGGGAGTCGGGACAGCACTATGGCTACACCTTC. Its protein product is CASRESGQHYGYTF.

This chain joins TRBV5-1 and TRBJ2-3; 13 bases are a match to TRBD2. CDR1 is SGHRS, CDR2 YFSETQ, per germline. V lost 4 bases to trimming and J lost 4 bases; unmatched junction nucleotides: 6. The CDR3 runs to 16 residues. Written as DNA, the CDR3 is TGCGCCAGCAGCAAATGGACTAGCGGGAGTGCAGATACGCAGTATTTT. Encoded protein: CASSKWTSGSADTQYF.

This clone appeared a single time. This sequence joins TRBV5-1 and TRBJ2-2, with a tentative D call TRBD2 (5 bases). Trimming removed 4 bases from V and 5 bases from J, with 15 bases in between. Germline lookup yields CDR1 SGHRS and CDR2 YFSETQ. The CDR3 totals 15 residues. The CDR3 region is CASSPAGGWTGELFF. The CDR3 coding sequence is TGCGCCAGCAGCCCGGCGGGCGGGTGGACCGGGGAGCTGTTTTTT. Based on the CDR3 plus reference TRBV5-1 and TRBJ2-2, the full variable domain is KAGVTQTPRYLIKTRGQQVTLSCSPISGHRSVSWYQQTPGQGLQFLFEYFSETQRNKGNFPGRFSGRQFSNSRSEMNVSTLELGDSALYLCASSPAGGWTGELFFGEGSRLTVL.

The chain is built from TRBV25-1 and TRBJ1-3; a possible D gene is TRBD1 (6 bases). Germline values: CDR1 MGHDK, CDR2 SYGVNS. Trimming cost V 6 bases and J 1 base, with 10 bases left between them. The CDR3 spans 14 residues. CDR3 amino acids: CASRAGESGNTIYF. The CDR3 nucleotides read TGTGCCAGCAGGGCAGGGGAGTCTGGAAACACCATATATTTT.

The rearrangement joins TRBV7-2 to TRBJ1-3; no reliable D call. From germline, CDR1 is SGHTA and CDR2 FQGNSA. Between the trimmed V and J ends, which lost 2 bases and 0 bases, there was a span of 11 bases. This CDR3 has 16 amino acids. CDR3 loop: CASSLNPGDSGNTIYF. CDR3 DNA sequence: TGTGCCAGCAGCTTAAATCCCGGGGACTCTGGAAACACCATATATTTT.

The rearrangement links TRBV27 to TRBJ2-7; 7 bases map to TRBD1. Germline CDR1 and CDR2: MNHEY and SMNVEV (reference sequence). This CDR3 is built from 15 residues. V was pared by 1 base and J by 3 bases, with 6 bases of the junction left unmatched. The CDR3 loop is CASSLYPGQRYEQYF. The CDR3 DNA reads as TGTGCCAGCAGTTTATACCCGGGACAGCGCTACGAGCAGTACTTC.

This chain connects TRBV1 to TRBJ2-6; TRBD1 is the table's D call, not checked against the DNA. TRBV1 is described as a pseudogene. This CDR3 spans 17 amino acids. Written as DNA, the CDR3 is TGCACCAGCAGTATGTGGTGTGCACAAAGTCGGGCCAACGTCCTGACTTTC. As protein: CTSSMWCAQSRANVLTF.

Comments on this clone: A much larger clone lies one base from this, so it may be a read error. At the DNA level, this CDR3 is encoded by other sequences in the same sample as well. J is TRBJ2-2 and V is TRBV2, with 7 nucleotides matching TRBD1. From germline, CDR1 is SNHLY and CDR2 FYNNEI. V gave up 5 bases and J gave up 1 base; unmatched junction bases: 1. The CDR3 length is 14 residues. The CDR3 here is CASSRDRNTGELFF. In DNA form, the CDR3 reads TGTGCCAGCAGTCGGGACAGGAACACCGGGGAGCTGTTTTTT. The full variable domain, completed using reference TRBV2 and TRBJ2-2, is EPEVTQTPSHQVTQMGQEVILRCVPISNHLYFYWYRQILGQKVEFLVSFYNNEISEKSEIFDDQFSVERPDGSNFTLKIRSTKLEDSAMYFCASSRDRNTGELFFGEGSRLTVL.

CDR3 loop: CASRRSVGAQPQHF. In nucleotides, the CDR3 is TGTGCCAGCAGGCGGTCCGTCGGGGCTCAGCCCCAGCATTTT. V is TRBV28 and J is TRBJ1-5, with D possibly TRBD1 on 5 matching bases. The CDR3 runs 14 residues. Per germline, CDR1 MDHEN and CDR2 SYDVKM. Trimming took 6 bases from V and 6 from J, leaving 15 bases between them. The variable domain in full, completed from reference TRBV28 and TRBJ1-5, reads DVKVTQSSRYLVKRTGEKVFLECVQDMDHENMFWYRQDPGLGLRLIYFSYDVKMKEKGDIPEGYSVSREKKERFSLILESASTNQTSMYLCASRRSVGAQPQHFGDGTRLSIL.

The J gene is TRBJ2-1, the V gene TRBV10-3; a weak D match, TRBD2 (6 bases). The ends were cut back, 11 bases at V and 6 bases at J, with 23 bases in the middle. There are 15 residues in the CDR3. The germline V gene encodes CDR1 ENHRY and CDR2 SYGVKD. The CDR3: CAAAGRGGPSNEQFF. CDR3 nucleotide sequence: TGTGCCGCCGCGGGGCGGGGTGGTCCAAGCAATGAGCAGTTCTTC.

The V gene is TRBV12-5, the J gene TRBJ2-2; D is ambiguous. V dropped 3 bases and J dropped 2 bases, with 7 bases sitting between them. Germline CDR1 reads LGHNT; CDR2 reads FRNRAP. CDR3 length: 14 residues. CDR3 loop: CASGFYGNTGELFF. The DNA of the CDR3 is TGTGCTAGTGGTTTTTACGGTAACACCGGGGAGCTGTTTTTT.

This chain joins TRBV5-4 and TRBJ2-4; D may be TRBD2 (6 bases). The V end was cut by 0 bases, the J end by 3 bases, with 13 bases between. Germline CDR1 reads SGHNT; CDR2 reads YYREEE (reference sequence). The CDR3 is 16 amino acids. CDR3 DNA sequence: TGTGCCAGCAGCTTGGGCCCTTGGGGGGACAAAAACATTCAGTACTTC. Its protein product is CASSLGPWGDKNIQYF.